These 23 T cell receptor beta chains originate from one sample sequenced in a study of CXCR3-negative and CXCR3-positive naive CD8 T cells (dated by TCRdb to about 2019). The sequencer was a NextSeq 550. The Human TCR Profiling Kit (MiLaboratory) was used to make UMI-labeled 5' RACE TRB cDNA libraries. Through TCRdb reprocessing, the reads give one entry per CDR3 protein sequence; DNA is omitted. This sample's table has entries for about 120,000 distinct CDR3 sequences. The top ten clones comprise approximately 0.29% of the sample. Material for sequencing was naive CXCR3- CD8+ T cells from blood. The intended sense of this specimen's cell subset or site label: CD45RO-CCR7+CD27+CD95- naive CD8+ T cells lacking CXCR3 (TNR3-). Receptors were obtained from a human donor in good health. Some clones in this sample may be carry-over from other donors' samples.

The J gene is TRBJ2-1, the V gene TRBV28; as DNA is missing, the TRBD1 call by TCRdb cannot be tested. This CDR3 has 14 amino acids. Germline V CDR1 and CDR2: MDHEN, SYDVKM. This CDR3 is CASSFAGALNEQFF.

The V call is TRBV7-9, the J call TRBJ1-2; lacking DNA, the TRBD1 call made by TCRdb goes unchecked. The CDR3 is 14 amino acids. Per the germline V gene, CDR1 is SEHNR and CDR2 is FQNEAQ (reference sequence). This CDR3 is CASSSPKGGQGYTF.

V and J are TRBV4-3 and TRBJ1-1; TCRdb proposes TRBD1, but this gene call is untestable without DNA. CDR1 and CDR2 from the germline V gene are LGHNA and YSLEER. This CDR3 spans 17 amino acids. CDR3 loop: CASSQGSWKSRDTEAFF.

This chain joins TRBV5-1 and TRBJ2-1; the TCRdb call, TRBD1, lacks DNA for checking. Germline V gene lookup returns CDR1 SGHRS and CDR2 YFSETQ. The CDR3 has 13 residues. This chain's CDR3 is CASSLTDRDEQFF. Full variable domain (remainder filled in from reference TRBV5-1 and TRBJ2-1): KAGVTQTPRYLIKTRGQQVTLSCSPISGHRSVSWYQQTPGQGLQFLFEYFSETQRNKGNFPGRFSGRQFSNSRSEMNVSTLELGDSALYLCASSLTDRDEQFFGPGTRLTVL.

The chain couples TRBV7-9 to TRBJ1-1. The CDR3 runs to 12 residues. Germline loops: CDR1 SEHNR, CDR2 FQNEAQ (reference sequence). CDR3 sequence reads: CASSLATGGPFF.

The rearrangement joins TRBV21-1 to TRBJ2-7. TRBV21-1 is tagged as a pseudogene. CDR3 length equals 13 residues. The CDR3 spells CASNVTACYEQYF.

CDR3 in amino acids: CASSIAGLGGELFF. The chain joins TRBV7-6 to TRBJ2-2. Germline lookup yields CDR1 SGHVS and CDR2 FNYEAQ. This CDR3 comprises 14 residues.

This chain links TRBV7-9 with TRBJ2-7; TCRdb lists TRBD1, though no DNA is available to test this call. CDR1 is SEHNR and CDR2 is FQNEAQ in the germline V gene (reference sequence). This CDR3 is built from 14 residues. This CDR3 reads CASSSGQIDYEQYF.

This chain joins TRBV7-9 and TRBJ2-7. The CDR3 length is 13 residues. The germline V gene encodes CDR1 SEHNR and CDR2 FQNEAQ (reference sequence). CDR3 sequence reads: CASSAHSQPEQYF.

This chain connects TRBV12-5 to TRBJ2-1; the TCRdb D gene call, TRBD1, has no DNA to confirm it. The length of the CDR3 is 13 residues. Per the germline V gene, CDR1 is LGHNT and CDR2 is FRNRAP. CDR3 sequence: CASVGQPRDEQFF.

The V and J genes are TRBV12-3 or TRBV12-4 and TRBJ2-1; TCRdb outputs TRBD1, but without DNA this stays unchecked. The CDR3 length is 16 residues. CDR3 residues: CASSTPSGSSYNEQFF.

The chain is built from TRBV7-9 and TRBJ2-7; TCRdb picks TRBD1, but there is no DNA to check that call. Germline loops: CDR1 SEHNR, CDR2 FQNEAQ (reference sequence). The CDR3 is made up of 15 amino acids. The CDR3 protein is CASSESGSPTYEQYF.

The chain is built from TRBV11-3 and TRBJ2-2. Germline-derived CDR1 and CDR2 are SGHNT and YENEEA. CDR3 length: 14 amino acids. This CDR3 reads CASSPNSNTGELFF.

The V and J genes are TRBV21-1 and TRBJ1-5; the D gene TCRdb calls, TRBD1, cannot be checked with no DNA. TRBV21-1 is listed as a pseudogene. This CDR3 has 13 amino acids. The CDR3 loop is CARPGPREQPQHF.

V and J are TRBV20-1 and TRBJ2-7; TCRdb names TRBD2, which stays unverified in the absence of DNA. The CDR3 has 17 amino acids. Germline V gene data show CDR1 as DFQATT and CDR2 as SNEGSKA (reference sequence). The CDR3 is CSAREIAGGPDSYEQYF.

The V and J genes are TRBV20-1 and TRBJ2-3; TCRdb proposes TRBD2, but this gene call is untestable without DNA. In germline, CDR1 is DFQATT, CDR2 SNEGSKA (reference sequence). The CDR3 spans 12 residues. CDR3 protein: CSARGGTDTQYF.

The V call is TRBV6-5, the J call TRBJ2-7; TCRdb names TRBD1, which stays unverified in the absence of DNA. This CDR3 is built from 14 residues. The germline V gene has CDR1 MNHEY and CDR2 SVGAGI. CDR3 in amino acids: CASSTGPSSYEQYF.

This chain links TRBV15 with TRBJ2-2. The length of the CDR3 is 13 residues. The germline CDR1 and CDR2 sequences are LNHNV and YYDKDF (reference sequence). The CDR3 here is CATSYGNTGELFF. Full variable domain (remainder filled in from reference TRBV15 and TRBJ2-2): DAMVIQNPRYQVTQFGKPVTLSCSQTLNHNVMYWYQQKSSQAPKLLFHYYDKDFNNEADTPDNFQSRRPNTSFCFLDIRSPGLGDTAMYLCATSYGNTGELFFGEGSRLTVL.

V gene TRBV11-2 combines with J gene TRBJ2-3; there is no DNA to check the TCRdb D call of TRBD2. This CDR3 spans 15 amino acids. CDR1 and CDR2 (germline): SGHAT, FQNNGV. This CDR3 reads CASSPSGGAADTQYF.

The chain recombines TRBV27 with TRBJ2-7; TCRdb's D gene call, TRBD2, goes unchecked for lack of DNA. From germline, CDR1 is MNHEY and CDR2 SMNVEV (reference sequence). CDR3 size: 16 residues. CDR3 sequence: CASSLSASGYSYEQYF.

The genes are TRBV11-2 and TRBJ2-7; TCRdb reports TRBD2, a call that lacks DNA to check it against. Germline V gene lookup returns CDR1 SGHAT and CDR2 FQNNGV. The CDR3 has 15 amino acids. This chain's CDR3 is CASSLASGSSYEQYF.

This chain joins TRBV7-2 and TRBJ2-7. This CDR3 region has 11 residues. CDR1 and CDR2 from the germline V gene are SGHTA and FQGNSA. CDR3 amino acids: CASRLFYEQYF.

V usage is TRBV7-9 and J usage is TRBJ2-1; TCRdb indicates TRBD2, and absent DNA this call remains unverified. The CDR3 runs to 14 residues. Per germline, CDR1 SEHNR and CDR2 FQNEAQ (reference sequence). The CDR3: CASSESGSMNEQFF. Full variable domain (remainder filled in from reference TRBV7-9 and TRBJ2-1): DTGVSQNPRHKITKRGQNVTFRCDPISEHNRLYWYRQTLGQGPEFLTYFQNEAQLEKSRLLSDRFSAERPKGSFSTLEIQRTEQGDSAMYLCASSESGSMNEQFFGPGTRLTVL.